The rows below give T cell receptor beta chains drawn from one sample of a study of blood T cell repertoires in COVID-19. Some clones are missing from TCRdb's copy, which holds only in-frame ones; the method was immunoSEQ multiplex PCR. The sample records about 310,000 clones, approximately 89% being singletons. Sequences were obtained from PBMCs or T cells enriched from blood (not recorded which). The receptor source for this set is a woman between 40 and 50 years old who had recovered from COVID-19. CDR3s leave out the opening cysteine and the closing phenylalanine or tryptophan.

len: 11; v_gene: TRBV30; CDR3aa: AWAGGGSGELF
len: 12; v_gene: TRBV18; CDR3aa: ASSPTTGGYGYT
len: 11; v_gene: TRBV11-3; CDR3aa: ASSGQRGLEQY
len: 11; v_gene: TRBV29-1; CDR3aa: SVGVTGSYEQY
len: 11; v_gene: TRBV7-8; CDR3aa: ASSLLRRDTQY
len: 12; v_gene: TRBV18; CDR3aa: ASSPLQGDNEQF
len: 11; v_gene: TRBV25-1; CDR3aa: ASSRFSYNEQF
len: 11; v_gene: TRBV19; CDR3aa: ASSIDYSRPLH
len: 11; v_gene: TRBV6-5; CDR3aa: ASSLVRGNIQY
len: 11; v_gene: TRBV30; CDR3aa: APSGGIPYEQY
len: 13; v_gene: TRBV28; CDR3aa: ASSAAARGESGYT
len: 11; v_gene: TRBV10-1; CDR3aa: ASSETQSYGYT
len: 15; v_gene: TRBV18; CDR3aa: ASSPLWRESSYNEQF
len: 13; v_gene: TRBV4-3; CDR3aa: ASSQDISVPYEQY
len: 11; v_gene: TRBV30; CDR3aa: AWSLRGDTEAF
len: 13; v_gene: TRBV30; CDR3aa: AWSTGVLGTDTQY
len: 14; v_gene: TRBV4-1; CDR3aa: ASSQEASGLSQPQH
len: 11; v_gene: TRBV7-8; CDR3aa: ASSLQGGTEAF
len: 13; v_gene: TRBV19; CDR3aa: ASSIIQGSSYEQY
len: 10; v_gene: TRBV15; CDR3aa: ATSRGQGRLF
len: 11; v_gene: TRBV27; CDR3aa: ASVKTGGYEQY
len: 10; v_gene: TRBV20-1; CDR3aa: SASRGAYEQY
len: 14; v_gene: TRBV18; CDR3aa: ASSPQRDRGNSPLH
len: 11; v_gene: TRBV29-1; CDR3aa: SVAEAWKNIQY
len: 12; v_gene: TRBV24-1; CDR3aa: ATSDRGNTGELF
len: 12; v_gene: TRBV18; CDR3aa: ASSPRQANYGYT
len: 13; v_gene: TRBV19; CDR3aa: ASSIQAGLYNEQF
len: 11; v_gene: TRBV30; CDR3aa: AWSSSGVTEAF
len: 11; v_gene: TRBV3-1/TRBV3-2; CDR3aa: ASRLALNTEAF
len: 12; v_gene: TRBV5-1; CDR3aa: ASSLSGYQETQY
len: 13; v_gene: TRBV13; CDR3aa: ASSIRAGHQETQY
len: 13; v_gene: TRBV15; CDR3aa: ATSSERGSTGELF
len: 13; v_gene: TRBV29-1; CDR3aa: SVRTGSGSGNTIY
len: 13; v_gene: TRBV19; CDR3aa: ASSPQGHSVGEQY
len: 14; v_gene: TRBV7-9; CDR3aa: ASSFFDRSSYNEQF
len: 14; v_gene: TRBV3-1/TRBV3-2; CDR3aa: ASSQAPAGGNEKLF